This T cell receptor beta chain appears in the sequencing data of a study of cytomegalovirus exposure and HLA in healthy donors. With 7 bases removed from V and 5 bases from J, the gap between germline ends came to 17 bases. Per the germline V gene, CDR1 is PRHDT and CDR2 is FYEKMQ (reference sequence). The CDR3 totals 15 residues. All donors participated as healthy donors of bone marrow. Primers for the PCR totalled 60 Vbeta and 13 Jbeta. Data came from immunoSEQ multiplex PCR; TCRdb stores just in-frame clones and leaves some out. The sample gives a few hundred thousand clones, roughly 80% of which show up once; around 2.8% is in the top ten.

The source of this sequence is a young man in good health and CMV-seronegative. V gene TRBV13 combines with J gene TRBJ2-2, with a tentative D call TRBD2 (5 bases). Sequences were obtained from PBMCs. CDR3 bases: TGTGCCAGCAAGGACTCGGACTTTAGGACCGGGGAGCTGTTTTTT. This encodes CASKDSDFRTGELFF.